This TCR beta chain is drawn from a study of shared clonotypes between healthy human individuals. Study results and limitations: Non-shared clonotypes had lower generation probabilities than clonotypes shared by all four sorted-subset donors. With several donors compared, 4% to 5.5% of naive CD4 clonotypes were shared.

This clone was seen only a few times. Its antigen is as yet unknown. CD4+ cell separation produced CD45RA+ naive and CD45RA-negative memory subsets. Running of the assay took place at deep level. The data were produced by immunoSEQ multiplex PCR, yet TCRdb's version contains in-frame clones alone and is incomplete. The repertoire has about 660,000 clones, approximately 74% of them found once; the top ten carry approximately 1.8%. The CDR3 covers 15 residues. Germline trimming cut 2 bases from V and 8 bases from J; bases unmatched to any gene: 8. Germline V gene lookup returns CDR1 SGHNT and CDR2 YENEEA.

This TCR was sampled from a woman in her 30s in good health. The chain uses TRBV11-3 and TRBJ2-1; TRBD2 aligns across 8 bases. Sequenced sample: memory CD4+ T cells sorted from blood. Stated subset: CD45RA-negative fraction. The CDR3 DNA is TGTGCCAGCAGCTTACGAGCGGGGGTTTCCCATGAGCAGTTCTTC. Translated: CASSLRAGVSHEQFF.